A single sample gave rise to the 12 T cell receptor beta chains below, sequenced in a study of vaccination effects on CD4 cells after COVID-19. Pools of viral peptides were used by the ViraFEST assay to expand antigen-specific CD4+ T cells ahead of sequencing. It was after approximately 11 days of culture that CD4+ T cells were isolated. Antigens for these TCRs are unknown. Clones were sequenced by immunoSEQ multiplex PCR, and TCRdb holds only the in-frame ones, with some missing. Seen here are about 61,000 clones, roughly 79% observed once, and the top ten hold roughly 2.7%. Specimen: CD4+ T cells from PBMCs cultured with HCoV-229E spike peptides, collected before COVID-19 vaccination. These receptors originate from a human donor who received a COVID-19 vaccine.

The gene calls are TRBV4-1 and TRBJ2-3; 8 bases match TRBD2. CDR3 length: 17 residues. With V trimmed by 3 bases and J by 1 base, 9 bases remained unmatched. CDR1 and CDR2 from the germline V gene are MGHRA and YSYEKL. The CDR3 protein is CASSQYLSGGRTDTQYF. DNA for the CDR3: TGCGCCAGCAGCCAGTATCTAAGCGGGGGCCGCACAGATACGCAGTATTTT.

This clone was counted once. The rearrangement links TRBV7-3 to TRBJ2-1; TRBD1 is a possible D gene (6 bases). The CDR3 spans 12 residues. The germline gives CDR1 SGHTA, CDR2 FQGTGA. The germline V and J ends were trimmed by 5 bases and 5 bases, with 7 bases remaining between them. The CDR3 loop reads CASSGGDNEQFF. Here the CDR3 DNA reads TGTGCCAGCAGCGGGGGCGACAATGAGCAGTTCTTC. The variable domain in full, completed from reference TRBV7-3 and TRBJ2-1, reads GAGVSQTPSNKVTEKGKYVELRCDPISGHTALYWYRQSLGQGPEFLIYFQGTGAADDSGLPNDRFFAVRPEGSVSTLKIQRTERGDSAVYLCASSGGDNEQFFGPGTRLTVL.

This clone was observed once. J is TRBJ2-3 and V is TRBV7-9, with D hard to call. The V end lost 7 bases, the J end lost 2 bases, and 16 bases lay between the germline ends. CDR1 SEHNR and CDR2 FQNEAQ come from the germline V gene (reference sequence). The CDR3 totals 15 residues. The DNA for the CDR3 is TGTGCCAGCATCCCTACAGAGTACGACACAGATACGCAGTATTTT. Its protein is CASIPTEYDTDTQYF.

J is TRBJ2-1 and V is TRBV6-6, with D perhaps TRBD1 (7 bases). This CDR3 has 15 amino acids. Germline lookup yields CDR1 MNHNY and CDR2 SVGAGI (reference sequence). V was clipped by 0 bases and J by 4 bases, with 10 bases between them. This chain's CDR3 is CASSYSAGGYNEQFF. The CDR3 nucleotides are TGTGCCAGCAGTTACTCGGCAGGGGGGTACAATGAGCAGTTCTTC.

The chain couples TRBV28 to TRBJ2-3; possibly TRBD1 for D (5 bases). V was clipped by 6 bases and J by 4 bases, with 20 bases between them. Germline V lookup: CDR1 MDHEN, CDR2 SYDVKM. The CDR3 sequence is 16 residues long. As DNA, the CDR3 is TGTGCCAGCAGGCCAGGGATGCTCGTTAAGGCAGATACGCAGTATTTT. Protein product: CASRPGMLVKADTQYF.

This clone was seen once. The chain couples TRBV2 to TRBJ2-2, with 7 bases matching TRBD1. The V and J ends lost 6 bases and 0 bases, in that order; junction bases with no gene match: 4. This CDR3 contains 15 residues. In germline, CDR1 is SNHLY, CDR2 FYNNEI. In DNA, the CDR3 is TGTGCCAGCAGGAGACAGGGTCCGAACACCGGGGAGCTGTTTTTT. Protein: CASRRQGPNTGELFF.

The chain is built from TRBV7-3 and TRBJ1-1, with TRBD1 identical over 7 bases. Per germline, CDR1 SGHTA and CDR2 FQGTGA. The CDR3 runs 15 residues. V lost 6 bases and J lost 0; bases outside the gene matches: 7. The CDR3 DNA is TGTGCCAGCAGATCCGAGGGACAGTTGAACACTGAAGCTTTCTTT. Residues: CASRSEGQLNTEAFF.

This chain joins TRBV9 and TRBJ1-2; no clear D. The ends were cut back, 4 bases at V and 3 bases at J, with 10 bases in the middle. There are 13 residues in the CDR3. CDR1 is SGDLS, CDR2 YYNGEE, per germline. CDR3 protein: CASSYNGDYGYTF. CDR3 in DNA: TGTGCCAGCAGCTACAATGGGGACTATGGCTACACCTTC.

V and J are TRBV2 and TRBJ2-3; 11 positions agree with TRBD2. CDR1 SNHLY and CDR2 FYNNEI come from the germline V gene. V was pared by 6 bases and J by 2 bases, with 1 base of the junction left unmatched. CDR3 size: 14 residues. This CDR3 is CASRTSGVTDTQYF. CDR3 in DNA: TGTGCCAGCAGGACTAGCGGGGTCACAGATACGCAGTATTTT.

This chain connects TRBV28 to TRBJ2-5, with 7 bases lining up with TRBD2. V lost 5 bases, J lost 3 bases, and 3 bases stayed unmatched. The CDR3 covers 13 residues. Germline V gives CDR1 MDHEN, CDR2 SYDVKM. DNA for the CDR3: TGTGCCAGCAGTAATGGGGGGGAAGAGACCCAGTACTTC. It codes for CASSNGGEETQYF.

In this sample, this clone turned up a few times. The CDR3 sequence is CAPGPRTDTQYF. The CDR3 nucleotides are TGTGCCCCGGGACCCCGCACAGATACGCAGTATTTT. The rearrangement uses TRBV6-5 and TRBJ2-3; D possibly matches TRBD1 or TRBD2 (5 bases each). This CDR3 comprises 12 residues. The germline V gene has CDR1 MNHEY and CDR2 SVGAGI. Trimming cost V 11 bases and J 1 base, with 10 bases left between them.

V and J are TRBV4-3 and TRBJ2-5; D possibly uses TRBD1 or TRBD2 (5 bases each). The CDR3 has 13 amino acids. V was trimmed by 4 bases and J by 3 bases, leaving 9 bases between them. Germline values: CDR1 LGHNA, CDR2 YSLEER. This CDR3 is CASSLQGEETQYF. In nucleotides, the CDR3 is TGCGCCAGCAGCCTTCAGGGAGAAGAGACCCAGTACTTC.